The 13 T cell receptor beta chains reported below all come from one sample, sequenced in a study of neurological immune-mediated disorders. Each CDR3 protein gets one entry after TCRdb re-called the 5' RACE reads with MiXCR. The sample has tens of thousands of distinct CDR3 sequences, roughly a quarter seen once. Sequences were obtained from PBMCs. The receptors originated from a woman aged 70-85 years in good health.

This clonotype has a count of ten or more. The V and J genes are TRBV15 and TRBJ2-2; D may be TRBD1 or TRBD2 (5 bases each). V lost 0 bases and J lost 4, with 9 bases in between. There are 15 residues in the CDR3. In germline, CDR1 is LNHNV, CDR2 YYDKDF (reference sequence). The CDR3 nucleotides are TGTGCCACCAGCAGAGATTTTGGGGGCACCGGGGAGCTGTTTTTT. Translated: CATSRDFGGTGELFF.

The chain joins TRBV4-3 to TRBJ2-7; no firm D call. Germline V gene lookup returns CDR1 LGHNA and CDR2 YSLEER. The CDR3 length is 16 residues. The V gene lost 0 bases and the J gene lost 2 bases, with 14 bases spanning the gap. In DNA form, the CDR3 reads TGCGCCAGCAGCCAAGATTTAGGAACTTTTGCCTACGAGCAGTACTTC. It is translated as CASSQDLGTFAYEQYF.

This clonotype was detected ten times or more. The J gene is TRBJ1-1, the V gene TRBV4-3; D is unresolved. Per germline, CDR1 LGHNA and CDR2 YSLEER. The germline V and J ends were trimmed by 3 bases and 1 base, with 12 bases remaining between them. The CDR3 runs to 15 residues. The CDR3 is CASSQDHQRNTEAFF. The CDR3 bases are TGCGCCAGCAGCCAGGACCACCAAAGGAACACTGAAGCTTTCTTT.

This chain connects TRBV4-2 to TRBJ2-1; tentatively, D is TRBD2 (6 bases). The CDR3 runs to 15 residues. V lost 1 base and J lost 7, with 14 bases in between. CDR1 and CDR2 (germline): LGHNA, YNFKEQ. CDR3: CASSQGAGRLNEQFF. The CDR3 bases are TGTGCCAGCAGCCAAGGGGCAGGGAGGTTAAATGAGCAGTTCTTC.

The gene calls are TRBV30 and TRBJ1-4, with D hard to call. The CDR3 is 12 amino acids. Deletions cut 3 bases from V and 10 bases from J, with 12 bases between. Germline-derived CDR1 and CDR2 are GTSNPN and SVGIG (reference sequence). CDR3 loop: CAWRDGLRKLFF. The DNA for the CDR3 is TGTGCCTGGAGAGACGGTCTTCGAAAACTGTTTTTT.

With regard to this clonotype: A clone one base away is much larger, so this may be a read error. This rearrangement joins TRBV6-1 to TRBJ2-2; TRBD2 might be the D (6 bases). The CDR3 totals 12 residues. CDR1 and CDR2 (germline): MNHNS, SASEGT. CDR3 coding DNA: TGTGTCAGTCGGGGGTGGGCCGGGGAGCTGTTTTTT. Its protein product is CVSRGWAGELFF.

This clonotype showed up many times. The DNA for the CDR3 is TGCGCCAGCAGCATCCAGCGGGAAGGCGGGGAGCTGTTTTTT. Amino acid sequence: CASSIQREGGELFF. The chain recombines TRBV5-1 with TRBJ2-2, with 7 bases fitting TRBD2. Trimming removed 4 bases from V and 7 bases from J; junction bases left unmatched: 7. The CDR3 sequence is 14 residues long. In germline, CDR1 is SGHRS, CDR2 YFSETQ.

The sample holds many counts of this clonotype. CDR3 in DNA: TGCAGTGCCAAAGGGACAGGCAGTGAAGCTTTCTTT. It specifies CSAKGTGSEAFF. The chain couples TRBV20-1 to TRBJ1-1; TRBD1 agrees at 8 bases. Germline V gene data show CDR1 as DFQATT and CDR2 as SNEGSKA (reference sequence). This CDR3 is built from 12 residues. With V trimmed by 6 bases and J by 7 bases, 7 bases remained unmatched.

This clonotype has at least ten counts. J is TRBJ2-3 and V is TRBV29-1; tentatively, D is TRBD2 (6 bases). The CDR3 runs 13 residues. The V gene lost 4 bases and the J gene lost 1 base, with 9 bases spanning the gap. CDR1 and CDR2 (germline): SQVTM, ANQGSEA. CDR3 coding DNA: TGCAGCGTTGTATCGGGGGGCACAGATACGCAGTATTTT. Protein sequence: CSVVSGGTDTQYF.

This clonotype was counted only a few times. A much larger clone lies one base from this, so it may be a read error. V and J are TRBV7-9 and TRBJ2-7, with 7 nucleotides matching TRBD2. This CDR3 is built from 13 residues. The V gene's germline CDR1 is SEHNR and CDR2 FQNEAQ (reference sequence). Germline trimming cut 2 bases from V and 3 bases from J; bases unmatched to any gene: 1. The CDR3, as DNA: TGTGCCAGCAGCTTACCGGGGGGCTACGAGCAGTACTTC. It is translated as CASSLPGGYEQYF.

This clonotype was picked up many times. The genes are TRBV5-1 and TRBJ1-2; possible D gene TRBD1, 6 bases. V was trimmed by 0 bases and J by 3 bases, leaving 12 bases between them. Germline CDR1 and CDR2: SGHRS and YFSETQ. This CDR3 region has 15 residues. The CDR3 sequence is CASSLDTGAYYGYTF. CDR3 nucleotides: TGCGCCAGCAGCTTGGATACGGGGGCATACTATGGCTACACCTTC. Together with reference TRBV5-1 and TRBJ1-2, the CDR3 gives the full variable domain: KAGVTQTPRYLIKTRGQQVTLSCSPISGHRSVSWYQQTPGQGLQFLFEYFSETQRNKGNFPGRFSGRQFSNSRSEMNVSTLELGDSALYLCASSLDTGAYYGYTFGSGTRLTVV.

In its sample, this clonotype was seen many times. This chain uses TRBV11-1 with TRBJ2-1, with D maybe TRBD1 (5 bases). Germline CDR1 SGHAT, CDR2 FQDESV (reference sequence). Trimming removed 1 base at V and 2 bases at J, with 6 bases between. CDR3 length equals 14 residues. The DNA of the CDR3 is TGTGCCAGCAGCTTAGAGGACACCTACAATGAGCAGTTCTTC. This gives the protein CASSLEDTYNEQFF.

Ten or more counts support this clonotype. J is TRBJ2-5 and V is TRBV12-3 or TRBV12-4; no definite D call. This CDR3 region has 13 residues. V was cut by 5 bases and J by 2 bases, with 9 bases left in between. In DNA form, the CDR3 reads TGTGCCAGCAGTGCCCCAGTACAAGAGACCCAGTACTTC. As protein: CASSAPVQETQYF.